A single sample is the source of the 24 T cell receptor beta chains below, sequenced in a study of regulatory T cells in long-lasting Graves disease. The TCR beta library used iRepertoire HTBI primers with Arm-PCR amplification of CDR3. TCRdb recomputed calls from the multiplex PCR reads with MiXCR, one row per CDR3 protein. In the table there are 550,000 to 650,000 distinct CDR3 sequences, around 16% of which are singletons. Sample time point: newly diagnosed GD, antithyroid drugs for less than 3 months. From PBMCs, RNA was extracted and then used to make the TCR library. The same sample was also studied in work on T cells in Graves' hyperthyroidism and ophthalmopathy.

Specimen: peripheral blood mononuclear cells (PBMCs), collected at new diagnosis, from a patient treated with antithyroid drugs. Receptor source: a man younger than 35 with Graves disease.

The chain carries TRBV4-1 and TRBJ2-5; 9 bases agree with TRBD2. The CDR3 loop spans 18 amino acids. V was clipped by 1 base and J by 5 bases; unmatched bases: 14. From germline, CDR1 is MGHRA and CDR2 YSYEKL. The chain's CDR3 is CASSQGTGLAGIGETQYF. The CDR3 DNA reads as TGCGCCAGCAGCCAAGGGACGGGCCTAGCGGGAATAGGGGAGACCCAGTACTTC.

CDR3 nucleotides: TGTGCCAGCAGCTTGGGAAGTAGCGGGAGCTCCTACAATGAGCAGTTCTTC. Its translation: CASSLGSSGSSYNEQFF. The rearrangement joins TRBV5-6 to TRBJ2-1; the match to TRBD2 covers 9 bases. From germline, CDR1 is SGHDT and CDR2 YYEEEE. Trimming took 0 bases from V and 0 from J; bases not matched to a gene: 4. This CDR3 is 17 amino acids long.

This clonotype was seen repeatedly, ten times or more. This chain uses TRBV20-1 with TRBJ2-3; D uncertain. The germline CDR1 and CDR2 sequences are DFQATT and SNEGSKA (reference sequence). CDR3 length equals 14 residues. The V and J ends lost 3 bases and 1 base respectively, with 11 bases between them. Written as DNA, the CDR3 is TGCAGTGCTAGTCCCCCGCAGCGCACAGATACGCAGTATTTT. Translating gives CSASPPQRTDTQYF.

In its sample, this clonotype was seen many times. The rearrangement uses TRBV7-9 and TRBJ2-7; 14 bases agree with TRBD2. The CDR3 has 18 amino acids. After removal of 2 bases from V and 4 bases from J, the junction contained 10 bases not matched to a gene. Looked up from germline, CDR1 is SEHNR and CDR2 is FQNEAQ (reference sequence). DNA for the CDR3: TGTGCCAGCAGCTTACTCGGGACTAGCGGGAGCAGTGTGTACGAGCAGTACTTC. Protein sequence: CASSLLGTSGSSVYEQYF.

This clonotype was recorded a few times. J is TRBJ2-5 and V is TRBV20-1; D is possibly TRBD1 (6 bases). The CDR3 spans 17 residues. Trimming took off 1 base at V and 2 bases at J, with 20 bases between the two ends. CDR1 and CDR2 (germline): DFQATT, SNEGSKA (reference sequence). CDR3 DNA sequence: TGCAGTGCTAGAGTCACTTGGGGACAAGGACAACAAGAGACCCAGTACTTC. Encoded protein: CSARVTWGQGQQETQYF.

This clonotype was found many times. This chain links TRBV10-3 with TRBJ2-4; D remains ambiguous. Germline-derived CDR1 and CDR2 are ENHRY and SYGVKD. Deletions cut 3 bases from V and 6 bases from J, with 3 bases between. The length of the CDR3 is 11 residues. This chain's CDR3 is CAISDRNIQYF. CDR3 nucleotides: TGTGCCATCAGTGACAGAAACATTCAGTACTTC.

The chain uses TRBV12-3 or TRBV12-4 and TRBJ1-6; D is unclear. The CDR3 is 11 residues long. V lost 8 bases and J 14 bases, leaving 13 bases between the germline ends. For the CDR3, the DNA is TGTGCCAGCTATGGGTTTTCGGCCCTCCACTTT. Protein product: CASYGFSALHF.

This clonotype has a count of ten or more. The chain carries TRBV12-3 or TRBV12-4 and TRBJ1-1; D is possibly TRBD1 (6 bases). The V and J ends lost 4 bases and 3 bases respectively, with 9 bases between them. The CDR3 covers 13 residues. The DNA for the CDR3 is TGTGCCAGCAGTTACAGGGAATACACTGAAGCTTTCTTT. Protein: CASSYREYTEAFF.

This clonotype has more than one count but fewer than ten. The chain couples TRBV12-3 or TRBV12-4 to TRBJ2-3, with TRBD2 identical over 7 bases. J lost 1 base, V lost 5 bases, and 6 bases had no gene match. The CDR3 has 15 amino acids. The CDR3 sequence is CASSQRGSGTDTQYF. The CDR3 DNA follows: TGTGCCAGCAGTCAGCGGGGCTCCGGCACAGATACGCAGTATTTT.

This clonotype has at least ten counts. The genes are TRBV18 and TRBJ1-2; D gene unclear. This CDR3 contains 14 residues. Germline lookup yields CDR1 KGHSH and CDR2 LQKENI. Trimming cost V 2 bases and J 2 bases, with 9 bases left between them. CDR3 sequence reads: CASSPAPGNYGYTF. CDR3 nucleotide sequence: TGTGCCAGCTCACCAGCCCCAGGAAACTATGGCTACACCTTC.

This clonotype turned up a few times. This chain connects TRBV24-1 to TRBJ1-5, with unresolved D. Trimming took 9 bases from V and 4 from J, leaving 18 bases between them. CDR3 length equals 15 residues. Germline V gene sequence: CDR1 KGHDR, CDR2 SFDVKD. CDR3 protein: CATERRSSGNQPQHF. The DNA of the CDR3 is TGTGCCACCGAGCGCCGGAGTTCGGGTAATCAGCCCCAGCATTTT.

A few counts support this clonotype. The V gene is TRBV5-8, the J gene TRBJ2-7; unclear D gene. CDR1 SGHTS and CDR2 YDEGEE come from the germline V gene. The CDR3 is 12 residues long. Trimming took 1 base from V and 4 from J, leaving 6 bases between them. CDR3 bases: TGTGCCAGCAGCTTGTTACAATACGAGCAGTACTTC. As protein: CASSLLQYEQYF.

In this sample, this clonotype turned up many times. CDR3 nucleotides: TGCGCCAGCAGCTCGGGGGGCGGTGGAGACGAGCAGTACTTC. Translating it yields CASSSGGGGDEQYF. The rearrangement links TRBV5-1 to TRBJ2-7, with a possible D match to TRBD2 (7 bases). CDR3 size: 14 residues. V was pared by 3 bases and J by 5 bases, with 15 bases between. Germline CDR1 and CDR2: SGHRS and YFSETQ.

This chain links TRBV10-3 with TRBJ2-3; TRBD2 aligns across 9 bases. CDR1 and CDR2 (germline): ENHRY, SYGVKD. This CDR3 comprises 14 residues. V gave up 5 bases and J gave up 4 bases; unmatched junction bases: 4. CDR3 residues: CAISLAGVADTQYF. The CDR3 nucleotides read TGTGCCATCAGTTTAGCGGGAGTAGCAGATACGCAGTATTTT.

This clonotype was observed at least ten times. The CDR3 protein is CASSSGGSQETQYF. The CDR3 region has the DNA TGTGCCAGCAGTTCCGGGGGCAGCCAAGAGACCCAGTACTTC. The chain recombines TRBV28 with TRBJ2-5; either TRBD1 or TRBD2 may fit D (6 bases each). CDR3 length: 14 amino acids. CDR1 MDHEN and CDR2 SYDVKM come from the germline V gene. V was pared by 4 bases and J by 1 base, with 10 bases between.

Note on this clonotype: A read error may account for a junction end that differs from germline. This chain links TRBV24-1 with TRBJ2-1; no firm D call. The CDR3 runs to 13 residues. The V gene's germline CDR1 is KGHDR and CDR2 SFDVKD. This CDR3 reads CATSEGSYSEQFF. The CDR3, as DNA: TGTGCCACCAGTGAAGGCTCCTACAGTGAGCAGTTCTTC.

This clonotype was recorded many times. The V gene is TRBV10-3, the J gene TRBJ1-6; TRBD1 matches at 9 bases. V was pared by 6 bases and J by 10 bases, with 7 bases of the junction left unmatched. Germline V gene data show CDR1 as ENHRY and CDR2 as SYGVKD. The CDR3 runs to 14 residues. Here the CDR3 DNA reads TGTGCCATCAGGGCCGGGACAGGGAACTCACCCCTCCACTTT. Translation gives CAIRAGTGNSPLHF.

This clonotype was observed many times. V is TRBV12-3 or TRBV12-4 and J is TRBJ2-1; D may match TRBD1 or TRBD2 (5 bases each). V dropped 6 bases and J dropped 3 bases, with 18 bases sitting between them. The CDR3 sequence is 16 residues long. CDR3 nucleotides: TGTGCCAGCAGACTTTATGAGGGGCTTAACTACAATGAGCAGTTCTTC. It codes for CASRLYEGLNYNEQFF.

This clonotype was seen only a few times. CDR3 amino acids: CASSLWPSGTNTGELFF. The CDR3 DNA reads as TGTGCCAGCAGTTTATGGCCTAGCGGAACTAACACCGGGGAGCTGTTTTTT. The rearrangement joins TRBV27 to TRBJ2-2, with 7 positions matching TRBD2. CDR3 length: 17 residues. V gave up 1 base and J gave up 2 bases; unmatched junction bases: 7. The germline CDR1 and CDR2 sequences are MNHEY and SMNVEV (reference sequence).

The chain combines TRBV27 with TRBJ2-2, with no clear D. Trimming pared 3 bases from V and 3 bases from J, leaving 17 bases between. The CDR3 totals 17 residues. Germline CDR1 reads MNHEY; CDR2 reads SMNVEV (reference sequence). In nucleotides, the CDR3 is TGTGCCAGCAGTTTGCTCTTGACGCCGATTGACACCGGGGAGCTGTTTTTT. Its translation: CASSLLLTPIDTGELFF.

The V gene is TRBV3-1, the J gene TRBJ2-7; 11 bases map to TRBD2. V was pared by 1 base and J by 2 bases, with 10 bases of the junction left unmatched. The CDR3 contains 18 residues. Germline V gene lookup returns CDR1 LGHDT and CDR2 YNNKEL (reference sequence). CDR3 region: CASSQVTSGSISPYEQYF. The CDR3 region has the DNA TGTGCCAGCAGCCAAGTAACTAGCGGGAGTATTTCCCCCTACGAGCAGTACTTC.

In this sample, this clonotype turned up many times. The chain has TRBV7-8 and TRBJ1-5; 9 nucleotides match TRBD1. The J segment lost 1 base and the V segment lost 4 bases, leaving 8 bases of the junction unmatched. CDR1 SGHVS and CDR2 FQNEAQ come from the germline V gene. The CDR3 covers 17 residues. The CDR3 DNA is TGTGCCAGCAGCTCCCTCCGGGACAGGGACAGCAATCAGCCCCAGCATTTT. Protein product: CASSSLRDRDSNQPQHF.

This chain joins TRBV7-2 and TRBJ1-2; possible D gene TRBD1, 5 bases. CDR1 is SGHTA, CDR2 FQGNSA, per germline. The CDR3 contains 17 residues. V was shortened by 1 base and J by 8 bases, with 23 bases between the two germline ends. The CDR3 region is CASSLVGALTTYGGYTF. The CDR3 nucleotides are TGTGCCAGCAGCTTAGTCGGGGCCCTAACCACCTATGGCGGCTACACCTTC.

CDR3 bases: TGTGCCAGTCGGGTAGGGACAGGTGGGTTGAGCAATCAGCCCCAGCATTTT. It is translated as CASRVGTGGLSNQPQHF. The V gene is TRBV19, the J gene TRBJ1-5; 8 bases align to TRBD1. V lost 8 bases and J lost 1; bases outside the gene matches: 13. Germline V gene lookup returns CDR1 LNHDA and CDR2 SQIVND (reference sequence). This CDR3 comprises 17 residues. The full variable domain, rest sourced from reference TRBV19 and TRBJ1-5, is DGGITQSPKYLFRKEGQNVTLSCEQNLNHDAMYWYRQDPGQGLRLIYYSQIVNDFQKGDIAEGYSVSREKKESFPLTVTSAQKNPTAFYLCASRVGTGGLSNQPQHFGDGTRLSIL.